The rows below give T cell receptor beta chains drawn from one sample of a study of shared clonotypes between healthy human individuals. Profiling relied on immunoSEQ multiplex PCR, and the TCRdb table lists in-frame clones only, not all of them. The repertoire holds about 1.5 million clones, with 98% as singletons. Sequenced sample: naive CD4+ T cells sorted from blood. These receptors were obtained from a man in his thirties or forties in good health. Both conserved end residues are part of each CDR3.

>TRBV7-9
CASSLTPGPLGTEAFF
>TRBV25-1
CASSPAWGQPQHF
>TRBV7-9
CASSLTGEEKLFF
>TRBV9
CASSPWMTGFGNTIYF
>TRBV5-1
CASRAGTTSYEQYF
>TRBV27
CASNQRRVYNEQFF
>TRBV29-1
CSVLGTGRSYEQYF
>TRBV19
CASSIRPGTGTYEQYF
>TRBV19
CASSIWASASYEQYF
>TRBV25-1
CASSERDRYNEQFF
>TRBV18
CASSPITGLAPNTIYF
>TRBV28
CASNMRANTEAFF
>TRBV27
CASSLPGSYEQYF
>TRBV6-5
CASGSSGRYNEQFF
>TRBV10-3
CAIRYTGTGNYNEQFF
>TRBV27
CASSLGTGPNTEAFF
>TRBV14
CASSQDLDDTQYF
>TRBV5-1
CASSPGLAANTDTQYF
>TRBV27
CASSLFSAVDRGYGYTF
>TRBV4-3
CASSQGPVGETQYF
>TRBV5-4
CASSLTSGYEQYF
>TRBV6-1
CASSGDIGQPQHF
>TRBV6-4
CASSEEIADSYEQYF
>TRBV6-5
CASSRAGASHNEQFF
>TRBV5-4
CASSPSGSHNEQYF
>TRBV7-9
CASSLADIHGYTF
>TRBV2
CASSEDRGYNEQFF
>TRBV30
CAWSVGQGDLYEQYF
>TRBV5-1
CASSSTGPSGSYEQYF
>TRBV5-1
CASSGRLAGATNEQFF
>TRBV7-4
CASSLGCDNEQFF
>TRBV29-1
CSVEVAGEYNEQFF
>TRBV5-1
CASSLASTGEETQYF
>TRBV6-1
CAMTGGLENTEAFF
>TRBV7-6
CASSLPASGRSNEQFF
>TRBV27
CASSYPVSYEQYF
>TRBV28
CASSLRLAGVADTQYF
>TRBV27
CASSSTGGQETQYF
>TRBV6-5
CASSYAQHQETQYF
>TRBV7-9
CASSTTSHQETQYF
>TRBV7-7
CASSLAPSQETQYF
>TRBV30
CAWSLGGPNTEAFF
>TRBV7-8
CASSLGRVTSTDTQYF
>TRBV7-2
CASSLRARSYEQYF
>TRBV15
CATSPDRITLSYF
>TRBV5-1
CASSLPGQGNTIYF
>TRBV7-3
CASSTHQGLGGNEQFF
>TRBV28
CASTRDRGFYQPQHF
>TRBV4-1
CASSQEATTWQYF
>TRBV9
CASSGQGSYEQYF
>TRBV4-3
CASSLQVAANTEAFF
>TRBV5-1
CASSFPLAGGETQYF
>TRBV4-3
CASSQGTGADTQYF
>TRBV9
CASSVGGRDYNEQFF
>TRBV28
CASNTLGAFYEQYF
>TRBV5-1
CASSLVGASGELFF
>TRBV19
CASSIVGKGQYF
>TRBV7-3
CASSLRDRGVQETQYF
>TRBV25-1
CASEPLIGQGCNEQFF